The TCR beta chain described here comes from a study of cytotoxic CD8 clonotypes in ibrutinib-treated CLL. Here immunoSEQ multiplex PCR was the method, and the copy in TCRdb shows in-frame clones only, minus some. Altogether approximately 150,000 clones are present, about 88% being singletons, with the ten largest covering about 2.9%. Germline values: CDR1 LNHDA, CDR2 SQIVND (reference sequence). The CDR3 loop spans 16 amino acids. V lost 5 bases to trimming and J lost 5 bases; unmatched junction nucleotides: 12. The TCR sequence derives from a human donor with chronic lymphocytic leukemia. The chain carries TRBV19 and TRBJ1-2, with 9 bases matching TRBD1. The sequences come from PBMCs, collected at disease progression, from a patient treated with ibrutinib. The chain's CDR3 is CASSGRGTGLGYGYTF. As DNA, the CDR3 is TGTGCCAGTAGTGGAAGAGGGACAGGGTTGGGGTATGGCTACACCTTC.